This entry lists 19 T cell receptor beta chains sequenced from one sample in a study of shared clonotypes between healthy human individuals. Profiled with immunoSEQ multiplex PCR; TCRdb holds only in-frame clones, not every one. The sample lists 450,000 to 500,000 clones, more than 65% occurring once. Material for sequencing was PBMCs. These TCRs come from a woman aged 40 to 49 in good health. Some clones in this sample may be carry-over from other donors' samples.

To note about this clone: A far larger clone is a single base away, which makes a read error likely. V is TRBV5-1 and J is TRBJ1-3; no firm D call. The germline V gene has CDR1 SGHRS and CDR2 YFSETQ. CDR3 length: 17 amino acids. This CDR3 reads CASSLAPAGTSGNTVYF. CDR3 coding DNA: TGCGCCAGCAGCTTGGCGCCCGCTGGCACCTCTGGAAACACCGTATATTTT.

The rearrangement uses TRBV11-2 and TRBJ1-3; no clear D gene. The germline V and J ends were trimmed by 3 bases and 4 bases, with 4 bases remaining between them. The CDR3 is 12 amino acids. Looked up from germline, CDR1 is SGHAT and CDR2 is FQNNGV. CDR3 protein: CASSFSGNTIYF. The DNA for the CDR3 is TGTGCCAGCAGCTTCAGCGGAAACACCATATATTTT.

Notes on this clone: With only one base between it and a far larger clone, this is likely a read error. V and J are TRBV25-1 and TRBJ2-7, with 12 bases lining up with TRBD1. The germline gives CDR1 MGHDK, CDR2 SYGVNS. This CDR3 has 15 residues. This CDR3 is CASSEFGTGGYEKYF. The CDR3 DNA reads TGTGCCAGCAGTGAGTTCGGGACAGGGGGCTACGAGAAGTACTTC.

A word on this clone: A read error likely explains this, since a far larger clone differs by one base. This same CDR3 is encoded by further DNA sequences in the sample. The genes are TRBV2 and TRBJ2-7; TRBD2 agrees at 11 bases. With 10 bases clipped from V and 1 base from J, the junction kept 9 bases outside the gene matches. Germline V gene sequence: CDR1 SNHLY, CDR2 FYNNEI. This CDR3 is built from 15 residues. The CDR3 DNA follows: TGTGCCACACCTGGGGCTAGCGGGAGGTCCTACGAGCAGTACTTC. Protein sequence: CATPGASGRSYEQYF.

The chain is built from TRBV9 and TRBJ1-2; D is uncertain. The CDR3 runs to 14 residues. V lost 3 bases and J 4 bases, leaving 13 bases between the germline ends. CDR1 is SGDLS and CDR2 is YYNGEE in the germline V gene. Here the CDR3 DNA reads TGTGCCAGCAGCGCAGAGGGTTTTGGCTATGGCTACACCTTC. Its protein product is CASSAEGFGYGYTF. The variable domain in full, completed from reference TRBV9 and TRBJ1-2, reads DSGVTQTPKHLITATGQRVTLRCSPRSGDLSVYWYQQSLDQGLQFLIQYYNGEERAKGNILERFSAQQFPDLHSELNLSSLELGDSALYFCASSAEGFGYGYTFGSGTRLTVV.

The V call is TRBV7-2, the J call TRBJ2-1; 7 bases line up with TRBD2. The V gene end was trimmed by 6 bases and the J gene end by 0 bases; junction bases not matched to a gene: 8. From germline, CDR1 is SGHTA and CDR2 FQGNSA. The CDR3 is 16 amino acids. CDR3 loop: CASSPPGGSSYNEQFF. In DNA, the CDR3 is TGTGCCAGCAGTCCTCCAGGCGGGAGCTCCTACAATGAGCAGTTCTTC.

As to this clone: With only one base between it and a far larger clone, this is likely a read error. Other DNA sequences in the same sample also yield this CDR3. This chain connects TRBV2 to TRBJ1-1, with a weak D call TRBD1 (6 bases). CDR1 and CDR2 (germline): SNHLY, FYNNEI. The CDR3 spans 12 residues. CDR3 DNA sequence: TGTGCCAGTAGTGGAGGGGGCACTGAAGCTTTCTTT. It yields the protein CASSGGGTEAFF.

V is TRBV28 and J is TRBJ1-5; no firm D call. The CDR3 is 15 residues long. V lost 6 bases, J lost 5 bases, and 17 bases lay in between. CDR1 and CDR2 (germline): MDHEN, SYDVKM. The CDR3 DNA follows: TGTGCCAGCAGCCAAACCTACAGCAGCCATCAGCCCCAGCATTTT. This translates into CASSQTYSSHQPQHF.

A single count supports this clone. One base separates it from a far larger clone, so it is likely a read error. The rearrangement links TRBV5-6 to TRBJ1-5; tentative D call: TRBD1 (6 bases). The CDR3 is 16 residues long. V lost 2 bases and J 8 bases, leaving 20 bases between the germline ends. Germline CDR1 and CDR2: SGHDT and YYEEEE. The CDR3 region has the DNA TGTGCCAGCAGCTTTGAGGGGGACGGGCGGTGGAAGCCCCAGCATTTT. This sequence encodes CASSFEGDGRWKPQHF. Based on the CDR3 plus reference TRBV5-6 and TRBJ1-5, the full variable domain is DAGVTQSPTHLIKTRGQQVTLRCSPKSGHDTVSWYQQALGQGPQFIFQYYEEEERQRGNFPDRFSGHQFPNYSSELNVNALLLGDSALYLCASSFEGDGRWKPQHFGDGTRLSIL.

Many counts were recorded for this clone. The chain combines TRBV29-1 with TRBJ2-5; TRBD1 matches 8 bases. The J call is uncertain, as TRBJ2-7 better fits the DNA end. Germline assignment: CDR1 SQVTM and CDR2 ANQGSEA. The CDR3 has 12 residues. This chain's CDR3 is CSGGTGELEQYF. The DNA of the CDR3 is TGCAGCGGGGGGACAGGCGAACTCGAGCAGTACTTC.

The CDR3 DNA follows: TGTGCCAGCTCCGCTGGACTAGACTACAATGAGCAGTTCTTC. This sequence encodes CASSAGLDYNEQFF. The chain uses TRBV6-6 and TRBJ2-1; 7 nucleotides line up with TRBD2. The trim removed 8 bases at V and 3 bases at J, leaving 7 bases unmatched. The CDR3 length is 14 residues. Germline V gives CDR1 MNHNY, CDR2 SVGAGI (reference sequence).

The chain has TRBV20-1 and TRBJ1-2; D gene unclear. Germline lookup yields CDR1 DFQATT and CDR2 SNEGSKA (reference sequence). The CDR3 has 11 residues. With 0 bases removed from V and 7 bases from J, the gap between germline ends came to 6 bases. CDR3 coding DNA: TGCAGTGCTAGAGATAATAGTGGCTACACCTTC. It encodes CSARDNSGYTF.

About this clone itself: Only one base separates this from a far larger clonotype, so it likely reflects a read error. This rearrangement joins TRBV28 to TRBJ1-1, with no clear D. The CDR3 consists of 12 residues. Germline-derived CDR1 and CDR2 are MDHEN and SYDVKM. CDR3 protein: CASGFQRTEAFF. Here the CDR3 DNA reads TGTGCCAGCGGTTTCCAGAGAACTGAAGCTTTCTTT.

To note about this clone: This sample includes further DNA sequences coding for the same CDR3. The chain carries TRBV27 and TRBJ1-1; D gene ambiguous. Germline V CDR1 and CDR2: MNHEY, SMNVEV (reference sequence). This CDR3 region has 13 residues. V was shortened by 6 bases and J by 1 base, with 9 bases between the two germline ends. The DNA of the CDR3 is TGTGCCAGCAGCCTCGGGAGGAACACTGAAGCTTTCTTT. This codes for CASSLGRNTEAFF.

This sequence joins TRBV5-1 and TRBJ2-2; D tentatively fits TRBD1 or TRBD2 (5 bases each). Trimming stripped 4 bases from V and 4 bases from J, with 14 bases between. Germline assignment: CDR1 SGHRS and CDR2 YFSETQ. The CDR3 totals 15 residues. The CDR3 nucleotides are TGCGCCAGCAGCCCCGGGACCAGAATCACCGGGGAGCTGTTTTTT. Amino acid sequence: CASSPGTRITGELFF.

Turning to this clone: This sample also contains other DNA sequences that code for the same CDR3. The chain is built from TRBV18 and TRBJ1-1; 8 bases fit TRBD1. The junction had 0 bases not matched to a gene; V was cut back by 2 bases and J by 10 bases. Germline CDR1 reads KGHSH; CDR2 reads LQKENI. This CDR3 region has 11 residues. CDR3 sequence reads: CASSPGTGAFF. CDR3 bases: TGTGCCAGCTCACCAGGGACAGGAGCTTTCTTT.

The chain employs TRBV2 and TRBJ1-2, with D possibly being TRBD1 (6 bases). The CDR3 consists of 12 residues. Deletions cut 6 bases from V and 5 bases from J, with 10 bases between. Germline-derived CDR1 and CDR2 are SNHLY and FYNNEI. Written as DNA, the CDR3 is TGTGCCAGCAGGGGAGGGGGGTATGGCTACACCTTC. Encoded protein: CASRGGGYGYTF.

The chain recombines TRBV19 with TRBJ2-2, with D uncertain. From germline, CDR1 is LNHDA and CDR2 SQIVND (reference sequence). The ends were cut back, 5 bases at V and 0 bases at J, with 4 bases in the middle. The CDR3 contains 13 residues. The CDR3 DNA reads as TGTGCCAGTAGTGCCTCGAACACCGGGGAGCTGTTTTTT. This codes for CASSASNTGELFF. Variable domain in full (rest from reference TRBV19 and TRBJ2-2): DGGITQSPKYLFRKEGQNVTLSCEQNLNHDAMYWYRQDPGQGLRLIYYSQIVNDFQKGDIAEGYSVSREKKESFPLTVTSAQKNPTAFYLCASSASNTGELFFGEGSRLTVL.

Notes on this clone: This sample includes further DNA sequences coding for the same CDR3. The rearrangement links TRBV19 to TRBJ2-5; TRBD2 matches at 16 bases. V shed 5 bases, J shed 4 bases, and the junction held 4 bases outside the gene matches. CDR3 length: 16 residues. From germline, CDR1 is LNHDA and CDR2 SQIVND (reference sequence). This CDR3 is CASSLGTSGRGETQYF. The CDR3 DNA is TGTGCCAGTAGTCTCGGGACTAGCGGGAGGGGAGAGACCCAGTACTTC.